The next 5 T cell receptor beta chains were all read from a single sample in a study of blood T cell repertoires in COVID-19. Assay used: immunoSEQ multiplex PCR; TCRdb lists only in-frame clones, some missing. The repertoire consists of approximately 93,000 clones, with about nine tenths occurring once and the leading ten covering 25% to 35%. Sample: peripheral blood. All receptors derive from a man aged 50 to 60 with active or convalescent COVID-19.

V and J are TRBV5-6 and TRBJ1-6; 11 positions match TRBD1. Trimming removed 4 bases from V and 6 bases from J; junction bases left unmatched: 6. In germline, CDR1 is SGHDT, CDR2 YYEEEE. The CDR3 extends over 16 amino acids. CDR3 loop: CASSPGTGGFNSPLHF. The CDR3 DNA is TGTGCCAGCAGCCCCGGGACAGGGGGTTTTAATTCACCCCTCCACTTT.

J is TRBJ2-7 and V is TRBV12-3 or TRBV12-4; TRBD1 aligns across 7 bases. There are 12 residues in the CDR3. V lost 6 bases, J lost 4 bases, and 3 bases stayed unmatched. CDR3 DNA sequence: TGTGCCAGCAGCCGGACAGGTTACGAGCAGTACTTC. Its translation is CASSRTGYEQYF.

CDR3 nucleotide sequence: TGTGCTAGTGGCCCTCAGGGTTGGAACAATGAGCAGTTCTTC. The encoded protein is CASGPQGWNNEQFF. V and J are TRBV12-5 and TRBJ2-1; perhaps TRBD1 as D (5 bases). V dropped 6 bases and J dropped 5 bases, with 14 bases sitting between them. This CDR3 has 14 residues. Germline CDR1 reads LGHNT; CDR2 reads FRNRAP.

The rearrangement joins TRBV3-1 (or the pseudogene TRBV3-2) to TRBJ1-3; D might be TRBD1 (5 bases). Between the trimmed V and J ends, which lost 0 bases and 1 base, there was a span of 10 bases. CDR3 length: 16 residues. Germline CDR1 LGHDT, CDR2 YNNKEL (reference sequence). CDR3 in amino acids: CASSQEFRGSGNTIYF. DNA of the CDR3: TGTGCCAGCAGCCAAGAATTTCGGGGGTCTGGAAACACCATATATTTT.

This clone was seen a few times. This chain links TRBV5-1 with TRBJ2-2, with TRBD2 identical over 11 bases. The V and J ends lost 1 base and 6 bases, in that order; junction bases with no gene match: 5. This CDR3 spans 16 amino acids. Germline CDR1 and CDR2: SGHRS and YFSETQ. Written as DNA, the CDR3 is TGCGCCAGCAGCTTGACTAGCGGGAGAGGGGCCGGGGAGCTGTTTTTT. Protein: CASSLTSGRGAGELFF.